This paragraph covers one T cell receptor (beta chain) sequence. Antigen specificity is unknown. CD45RO-negative, CCR7-selected cells formed the naive CD8 fraction, which excluded terminally differentiated effector memory CD45RA+ cells. The data derive from a study of shared clonotypes between healthy human individuals. Findings and caveats of the study: Sharing across four donors was highest in naive CD4 (around 5%) and lowest in memory CD8 (roughly 0.4%).

The method was immunoSEQ multiplex PCR; TCRdb's version includes in-frame clones alone and lacks a portion of them. Among some 2 million clones listed, approximately 95% were seen once. Germline values: CDR1 SGHTA, CDR2 FQGNSA. Trimming at V came to 8 bases and at J to 0 bases, leaving 9 bases not matched to a gene. This CDR3 spans 15 amino acids. The V gene is TRBV7-2, the J gene TRBJ1-2; TRBD1 matches 7 bases. Sequencing was carried out using naive CD8+ T cells sorted from blood. This clonotype was obtained from a man between 18 and 29 years old in good health. CDR3 sequence: CASAPEGTANYGYTF. Here the CDR3 DNA reads TGTGCCAGCGCCCCTGAGGGGACAGCTAACTATGGCTACACCTTC.